A single sample is the source of the 23 T cell receptor beta chains below, sequenced in a study of CD8+ T cells in alopecia areata (dated by TCRdb to the late 2010s). The library was produced with the immunoSEQ multiplex PCR assay. RNA was extracted from all samples and reverse transcribed into cDNA as template for TCR sequencing. TCRdb holds this immuneACCESS table with in-frame rearrangements only. Some clones are missing; in checked studies, unresolved V genes explain under half, and the rest has no known cause. This sample lists some 150,000 clones; about 54% were detected once. The ten largest account for about a sixth of the sample. The treatment or condition label of this sample denotes: oral pan-JAK inhibitor, 5-10 mg twice daily. The material was CD4+ T cells sorted from blood, obtained between weeks 55 and 65, from a patient treated with tofacitinib. The source of these receptors is a human donor with alopecia areata.

This clone was picked up one time. The chain carries TRBV2 and TRBJ2-7, with 14 bases fitting TRBD2. The CDR3 runs to 18 residues. Germline CDR1 is SNHLY and CDR2 is FYNNEI. The ends lost 7 bases at V and 3 bases at J; junction bases unmatched: 14. CDR3 DNA sequence: TGTGCCAGCATGCGACTGACTAGCGGGGGGGCCTCGGGCTACGAGCAGTACTTC. Its protein product is CASMRLTSGGASGYEQYF.

This chain joins TRBV9 and TRBJ2-3; D remains unclear. Trimming shortened V by 3 bases and J by 0 bases, and 8 bases separated the two germline ends. This CDR3 has 14 amino acids. The germline gives CDR1 SGDLS, CDR2 YYNGEE. CDR3 in amino acids: CASSASSSTDTQYF. CDR3 coding DNA: TGTGCCAGCAGCGCTAGTTCTAGCACAGATACGCAGTATTTT.

The genes are TRBV29-1 and TRBJ2-5; 10 bases line up with TRBD2. J lost 5 bases, V lost 4 bases, and 7 bases had no gene match. The CDR3 totals 14 residues. CDR1 is SQVTM, CDR2 ANQGSEA, per germline. The CDR3 nucleotides read TGCAGCGTTGTCGGGACTAGCGCTCGCGAGACCCAGTACTTC. Protein product: CSVVGTSARETQYF. Supplemented by reference TRBV29-1 and TRBJ2-5, the full variable domain reads SAVISQKPSRDICQRGTSLTIQCQVDSQVTMMFWYRQQPGQSLTLIATANQGSEATYESGFVIDKFPISRPNLTFSTLTVSNMSPEDSSIYLCSVVGTSARETQYFGPGTRLLVL.

This clone appeared a few times. The chain has TRBV11-3 and TRBJ1-1; D possibly corresponds to TRBD1 (6 bases). Germline V gene lookup returns CDR1 SGHNT and CDR2 YENEEA. The CDR3 totals 15 residues. Trimming left V 2 bases short and J 8 bases short, with 18 bases between. The CDR3 loop reads CASSLSRLAGAEAFF. The CDR3 DNA follows: TGTGCCAGCAGCTTATCCCGACTGGCGGGGGCAGAAGCTTTCTTT.

The rearrangement links TRBV29-1 to TRBJ2-1; 7 nucleotides agree with TRBD2. This CDR3 contains 13 residues. Germline CDR1 is SQVTM and CDR2 is ANQGSEA. V dropped 2 bases and J dropped 9; count of bases not matched to a gene: 7. CDR3 residues: CSVETRGMGEQFF. CDR3 nucleotide sequence: TGCAGCGTTGAAACGCGGGGGATGGGTGAGCAGTTCTTC.

The chain carries TRBV5-1 and TRBJ1-6, with D maybe TRBD1 (5 bases). CDR1 SGHRS and CDR2 YFSETQ come from the germline V gene. V was cut by 4 bases and J by 8 bases, with 10 bases left in between. The CDR3 covers 13 residues. The DNA of the CDR3 is TGCGCCAGCAGCCTGGGGGAGGATTCACCCCTCCACTTT. Translated: CASSLGEDSPLHF.

The rearrangement joins TRBV6-5 to TRBJ1-5, with a tentative D call TRBD1 (5 bases). Trimming left V 5 bases short and J 3 bases short, with 14 bases between. The CDR3 extends over 15 amino acids. Germline V gene data show CDR1 as MNHEY and CDR2 as SVGAGI. The CDR3 DNA sequence: TGTGCCAGCAGTCCTCCTTGGGGGGTCAATCAGCCCCAGCATTTT. Its translation is CASSPPWGVNQPQHF.

The rearrangement joins TRBV4-2 to TRBJ1-5; D ambiguous. Trimming removed 4 bases from V and 0 bases from J, with 7 bases in between. The CDR3 spans 14 residues. Germline V CDR1 and CDR2: LGHNA, YNFKEQ. CDR3 DNA sequence: TGTGCCAGCAGCCTCGGAGATAGCAATCAGCCCCAGCATTTT. It yields the protein CASSLGDSNQPQHF.

The gene calls are TRBV6-1 and TRBJ1-1; unclear D gene. The CDR3 runs to 12 residues. Germline CDR1 MNHNS, CDR2 SASEGT. V was pared by 3 bases and J by 4 bases, with 6 bases between. The CDR3 DNA reads TGTGCCAGCAGTGAGTCGTTCACTGAAGCTTTCTTT. It specifies CASSESFTEAFF.

V gene TRBV27 combines with J gene TRBJ1-2, with unresolved D. The CDR3 totals 13 residues. V was trimmed by 0 bases and J by 6 bases, leaving 8 bases between them. Per germline, CDR1 MNHEY and CDR2 SMNVEV (reference sequence). The CDR3 loop is CASSLSRANGYTF. The CDR3 nucleotides are TGTGCCAGCAGTTTATCTAGGGCGAATGGCTACACCTTC.

The J gene is TRBJ2-7, the V gene TRBV29-1; 11 nucleotides agree with TRBD1. J gave up 2 bases and V 3 bases, and 6 bases lay outside the gene matches. The CDR3 is 15 residues long. CDR1 SQVTM and CDR2 ANQGSEA come from the germline V gene. As DNA, the CDR3 is TGCAGCGTTGAGAGAGGGACAGGGGGTACCTACGAGCAGTACTTC. Translation: CSVERGTGGTYEQYF.

This chain connects TRBV30 to TRBJ1-5, with no clear D. Trimming removed 0 bases at V and 2 bases at J, with 11 bases between. The CDR3 sequence is 15 residues long. The germline gives CDR1 GTSNPN, CDR2 SVGIG (reference sequence). The CDR3 nucleotides are TGTGCCTGGAGTGTAGGCAGCTGGGGCAATCAGCCCCAGCATTTT. It yields the protein CAWSVGSWGNQPQHF.

CDR3 amino acids: CASSPRGTYNEQFF. CDR3 coding DNA: TGCGCCAGCAGCCCCCGAGGCACCTACAATGAGCAGTTCTTC. The V gene is TRBV5-1, the J gene TRBJ2-1; D gene unclear. CDR1 is SGHRS, CDR2 YFSETQ, per germline. V was clipped by 4 bases and J by 2 bases, with 10 bases between them. The CDR3 is made up of 14 amino acids.

The chain recombines TRBV6-6 with TRBJ2-3; D is ambiguous. With 6 bases removed from V and 2 bases from J, the gap between germline ends came to 3 bases. The germline V gene encodes CDR1 MNHNY and CDR2 SVGAGI (reference sequence). The CDR3 length is 11 residues. The CDR3 spells CASRYTDTQYF. The CDR3 bases are TGTGCCAGCAGATACACAGATACGCAGTATTTT.

V is TRBV25-1 and J is TRBJ2-7; 10 nucleotides line up with TRBD1. Trimming took 8 bases from V and 7 from J; bases not matched to a gene: 8. From germline, CDR1 is MGHDK and CDR2 SYGVNS. The CDR3 has 13 amino acids. The DNA of the CDR3 is TGTGCCAGCGGCCGGGACAGGGGTGGAGAGCAGTACTTC. The encoded protein is CASGRDRGGEQYF.

The chain links TRBV30 to TRBJ2-6, with D maybe TRBD1 (5 bases). The germline V gene has CDR1 GTSNPN and CDR2 SVGIG (reference sequence). The CDR3 sequence is 17 residues long. The germline V and J ends were trimmed by 4 bases and 2 bases, with 18 bases remaining between them. The CDR3 nucleotides are TGTGCCTGGAATCAGAATACAGGTTTCCCTGGGGCCAACGTCCTGACTTTC. It codes for CAWNQNTGFPGANVLTF.

This clone came up once. The chain employs TRBV29-1 and TRBJ1-1, with a possible D match to TRBD1 (6 bases). This CDR3 contains 13 residues. Trimming took 1 base from V and 6 from J, leaving 12 bases between them. The germline V gene has CDR1 SQVTM and CDR2 ANQGSEA. The CDR3 sequence: CSVEVSGASEAFF. The CDR3 DNA reads TGCAGCGTTGAAGTCTCAGGGGCATCTGAAGCTTTCTTT.

The chain joins TRBV2 to TRBJ2-1; possible D gene TRBD2, 6 bases. V lost 8 bases, J lost 8 bases, and 22 bases lay in between. The CDR3 extends over 15 amino acids. Looked up from germline, CDR1 is SNHLY and CDR2 is FYNNEI. DNA for the CDR3: TGTGCCAGCGCGGTCGGGCGGGACCCGCCCCATGAGCAGTTCTTC. Its protein is CASAVGRDPPHEQFF.

V usage is TRBV7-3 and J usage is TRBJ2-3; 13 nucleotides line up with TRBD2. The trim removed 0 bases at V and 7 bases at J, leaving 7 bases unmatched. This CDR3 has 17 residues. Per germline, CDR1 SGHTA and CDR2 FQGTGA. The CDR3 protein is CASSLTWTSGGVNTQYF. CDR3 bases: TGTGCCAGCAGCTTAACGTGGACTAGCGGGGGAGTTAATACGCAGTATTTT.

The genes are TRBV29-1 and TRBJ2-1, with TRBD1 matching 9 bases. The CDR3 is made up of 14 amino acids. Germline-derived CDR1 and CDR2 are SQVTM and ANQGSEA. V shed 4 bases, J shed 2 bases, and the junction held 3 bases outside the gene matches. The CDR3 region is CSVVRDRAYNEQFF. The CDR3, as DNA: TGCAGCGTTGTCCGGGACAGGGCCTACAATGAGCAGTTCTTC.

This clone showed up just a few times. This chain uses TRBV10-2 with TRBJ1-2, with 7 bases identical to TRBD1. This CDR3 region has 14 residues. The V gene's germline CDR1 is WSHSY and CDR2 SAAADI. V lost 8 bases to trimming and J lost 4 bases; unmatched junction nucleotides: 10. CDR3 protein: CASGRQGGGYGYTF. CDR3 sequence (DNA): TGCGCCAGCGGGAGACAGGGAGGGGGCTATGGCTACACCTTC.

This chain connects TRBV2 to TRBJ2-4, with D hard to call. Germline CDR1 is SNHLY and CDR2 is FYNNEI. The CDR3 is made up of 15 amino acids. V was pared by 4 bases and J by 6 bases, with 16 bases between. The CDR3 loop reads CASSALSTLINIQYF. The CDR3 region has the DNA TGTGCCAGCAGTGCCTTAAGCACACTTATAAACATTCAGTACTTC.

This clone appeared a single time. The V gene is TRBV10-3, the J gene TRBJ2-7; D is undetermined. CDR1 is ENHRY, CDR2 SYGVKD, per germline. The germline V and J ends were trimmed by 0 bases and 3 bases, with 12 bases remaining between them. The CDR3 covers 15 residues. The CDR3 region has the DNA TGTGCCATCAGTGAGTCGAAAGTGACGGTCTACGAGCAGTACTTC. Protein product: CAISESKVTVYEQYF.